Presented here are 21 T cell receptor beta chains from one specimen sequenced in a study of CD4 T cells in relation to SARS-CoV-2 and coronaviruses. Profiling relied on immunoSEQ multiplex PCR, and the TCRdb table lists in-frame clones only, not all of them. The sample consists of tens of thousands of clones, 84% of them appearing once. Antigen specificity for these receptors is unknown. The sample was naive CD4+ T cells from PBMCs, cultured in vitro. Subset described: naive CD4+ T cells isolated by negative enrichment. The receptors come from an adult with COVID-19.

V gene TRBV30 combines with J gene TRBJ1-3; TRBD1 matches at 7 bases. CDR1 GTSNPN and CDR2 SVGIG come from the germline V gene (reference sequence). This CDR3 contains 15 residues. The V segment lost 3 bases and the J segment 5 bases; nucleotides outside the gene matches: 10. CDR3 amino acids: CAWRGPMTGRNTIYF. CDR3 sequence (DNA): TGTGCCTGGAGGGGCCCTATGACAGGGAGAAACACCATATATTTT.

V and J are TRBV5-4 and TRBJ2-5; 10 nucleotides line up with TRBD2. Per the germline V gene, CDR1 is SGHNT and CDR2 is YYREEE (reference sequence). This CDR3 is built from 15 residues. J was trimmed by 3 bases and V by 3 bases; bases with no gene match: 5. In DNA, the CDR3 is TGTGCCAGCAGCTCGATCGGACTAGCGGAAGAGACCCAGTACTTC. Its protein is CASSSIGLAEETQYF.

V usage is TRBV24-1 and J usage is TRBJ2-3, with 8 positions matching TRBD2. V trimming: 3 bases; J trimming: 2 bases; junction bases outside the gene matches: 9. There are 17 residues in the CDR3. The V gene's germline CDR1 is KGHDR and CDR2 SFDVKD. Here the CDR3 DNA reads TGTGCCACCAGTGATGGGAGGCTAGCGGGCATCACAGATACGCAGTATTTT. Translation gives CATSDGRLAGITDTQYF.

The chain couples TRBV3-1 (or the pseudogene TRBV3-2) to TRBJ2-5; D not certain. CDR3 length: 11 residues. V gave up 4 bases and J gave up 5 bases, with 5 bases separating them. Germline V gene data show CDR1 as LGHDT and CDR2 as YNNKEL (reference sequence). CDR3 region: CASSRGETQYF. CDR3 bases: TGTGCCAGCAGCCGAGGTGAGACCCAGTACTTC.

This chain uses TRBV28 with TRBJ1-4, with a possible D match to TRBD1 (6 bases). The CDR3 covers 16 residues. Germline V gives CDR1 MDHEN, CDR2 SYDVKM. With 4 bases removed from V and 5 bases from J, the gap between germline ends came to 17 bases. The CDR3 loop is CASSSATLTGNEKLFF. CDR3 DNA: TGTGCCAGCAGTTCCGCCACGCTGACAGGCAATGAAAAACTGTTTTTT.

This chain connects TRBV3-1 (or the pseudogene TRBV3-2) to TRBJ1-2; TRBD1 is a possible D gene (6 bases). Between the trimmed V and J ends, which lost 4 bases and 5 bases, there was a span of 17 bases. Germline lookup yields CDR1 LGHDT and CDR2 YNNKEL (reference sequence). The CDR3 spans 15 residues. The CDR3, as DNA: TGTGCCAGCAGCCTGGGACATCCCGGGGTTTATGGCTACACCTTC. Its translation: CASSLGHPGVYGYTF.

This CDR3 is CASSYSRGREQYF. The CDR3 DNA follows: TGTGCCAGCAGTTACTCGAGGGGTCGCGAGCAGTACTTC. The chain employs TRBV6-5 and TRBJ2-7, with D perhaps assigned TRBD1 or TRBD2 (5 bases each). Per germline, CDR1 MNHEY and CDR2 SVGAGI. V lost 0 bases and J lost 6, with 9 bases in between. The CDR3 runs 13 residues.

J is TRBJ2-3 and V is TRBV11-2, with TRBD1 matching 8 bases. V was clipped by 5 bases and J by 0 bases; unmatched bases: 4. The CDR3 is 15 amino acids. Germline assignment: CDR1 SGHAT and CDR2 FQNNGV. CDR3 residues: CASSMTGVSTDTQYF. CDR3 in DNA: TGTGCCAGCAGCATGACAGGGGTTAGCACAGATACGCAGTATTTT.

The chain couples TRBV27 to TRBJ2-7; TRBD2 aligns across 13 bases. The length of the CDR3 is 17 residues. Germline CDR1 reads MNHEY; CDR2 reads SMNVEV (reference sequence). Germline trimming cut 0 bases from V and 3 bases from J; bases unmatched to any gene: 5. CDR3 sequence: CASSLSGTSGNFYEQYF. CDR3 coding DNA: TGTGCCAGCAGTTTATCCGGGACTAGCGGGAATTTCTACGAGCAGTACTTC.

The rearrangement uses TRBV5-4 and TRBJ1-6; TRBD1 aligns across 7 bases. The CDR3 runs 15 residues. Germline loops: CDR1 SGHNT, CDR2 YYREEE (reference sequence). The ends lost 2 bases at V and 7 bases at J; junction bases unmatched: 6. CDR3 sequence reads: CASSFPGQPNSPLHF. The CDR3 region has the DNA TGTGCCAGCAGCTTTCCGGGACAGCCAAATTCACCCCTCCACTTT.

The chain has TRBV6-1 and TRBJ2-3; D might be TRBD2 (6 bases). The V and J ends lost 5 bases and 2 bases respectively, with 14 bases between them. Germline CDR1 reads MNHNS; CDR2 reads SASEGT. The CDR3 runs 15 residues. Written as DNA, the CDR3 is TGTGCCAGCAGTTTGGGAGGACCCCCCACAGATACGCAGTATTTT. It yields the protein CASSLGGPPTDTQYF.

The chain recombines TRBV7-9 with TRBJ2-3; 9 bases match TRBD2. J gave up 2 bases and V 2 bases, and 5 bases lay outside the gene matches. The CDR3 has 16 amino acids. The germline V gene has CDR1 SEHNR and CDR2 FQNEAQ (reference sequence). CDR3 protein: CASSLSLAGDTDTQYF. The CDR3 bases are TGTGCCAGCAGCTTAAGTTTAGCGGGAGACACAGATACGCAGTATTTT. Full variable domain (remainder filled in from reference TRBV7-9 and TRBJ2-3): DTGVSQNPRHKITKRGQNVTFRCDPISEHNRLYWYRQTLGQGPEFLTYFQNEAQLEKSRLLSDRFSAERPKGSFSTLEIQRTEQGDSAMYLCASSLSLAGDTDTQYFGPGTRLTVL.

The chain joins TRBV5-5 to TRBJ2-3; D is ambiguous. The CDR3 runs 13 residues. Germline CDR1 reads SGHKS; CDR2 reads YYEKEE (reference sequence). Trimming pared 1 base from V and 3 bases from J, leaving 6 bases between. In DNA form, the CDR3 reads TGTGCCAGCAGCTTGTTAGGGACAGATACGCAGTATTTT. Translation gives CASSLLGTDTQYF. Full variable domain (missing parts from reference TRBV5-5 and TRBJ2-3): DAGVTQSPTHLIKTRGQQVTLRCSPISGHKSVSWYQQVLGQGPQFIFQYYEKEERGRGNFPDRFSARQFPNYSSELNVNALLLGDSALYLCASSLLGTDTQYFGPGTRLTVL.

The chain carries TRBV28 and TRBJ1-6, with 9 nucleotides matching TRBD1. Trimming cost V 7 bases and J 1 base; bases outside gene matches: 11. The CDR3 spans 18 residues. Per the germline V gene, CDR1 is MDHEN and CDR2 is SYDVKM. The CDR3 here is CASKGGTGRSSYNSPLHF. The CDR3, as DNA: TGTGCCAGCAAAGGCGGGACAGGGCGGTCATCCTATAATTCACCCCTCCACTTT. The complete variable domain, with remaining parts taken from reference TRBV28 and TRBJ1-6, reads DVKVTQSSRYLVKRTGEKVFLECVQDMDHENMFWYRQDPGLGLRLIYFSYDVKMKEKGDIPEGYSVSREKKERFSLILESASTNQTSMYLCASKGGTGRSSYNSPLHFGNGTRLTVT.

The rearrangement uses TRBV20-1 and TRBJ1-1, with 10 bases that match TRBD1. Germline CDR1 reads DFQATT; CDR2 reads SNEGSKA (reference sequence). The junction had 16 bases not matched to a gene; V was cut back by 3 bases and J by 0 bases. The length of the CDR3 is 19 residues. The CDR3 protein is CSASFPQGTGEGMNTEAFF. DNA of the CDR3: TGCAGTGCTAGTTTTCCACAAGGGACAGGGGAGGGGATGAACACTGAAGCTTTCTTT.

V and J are TRBV30 and TRBJ1-2; 8 nucleotides line up with TRBD1. The V and J ends lost 5 bases and 8 bases, in that order; junction bases with no gene match: 10. Germline V lookup: CDR1 GTSNPN, CDR2 SVGIG (reference sequence). The CDR3 runs to 13 residues. This CDR3 reads CAWGPGQELGYTF. CDR3 nucleotide sequence: TGTGCCTGGGGACCGGGACAGGAGCTAGGCTACACCTTC. The full variable domain, completed using reference TRBV30 and TRBJ1-2, is SQTIHQWPATLVQPVGSPLSLECTVEGTSNPNLYWYRQAAGRGLQLLFYSVGIGQISSEVPQNLSASRPQDRQFILSSKKLLLSDSGFYLCAWGPGQELGYTFGSGTRLTVV.

CDR3 sequence reads: CASSFSGTVNTEAFF. CDR3 coding DNA: TGTGCCAGCAGCTTCTCCGGGACGGTGAACACTGAAGCTTTCTTT. V and J are TRBV7-9 and TRBJ1-1; D perhaps matches TRBD1 (5 bases). V gave up 3 bases and J gave up 0 bases, with 11 bases separating them. The CDR3 has 15 residues. CDR1 and CDR2 from the germline V gene are SEHNR and FQNEAQ (reference sequence). Looking up the rest from reference TRBV7-9 and TRBJ1-1 gives the full variable domain: DTGVSQNPRHKITKRGQNVTFRCDPISEHNRLYWYRQTLGQGPEFLTYFQNEAQLEKSRLLSDRFSAERPKGSFSTLEIQRTEQGDSAMYLCASSFSGTVNTEAFFGQGTRLTVV.

The J gene is TRBJ2-6, the V gene TRBV7-2, with D perhaps matching TRBD1 (5 bases). V was pared by 1 base and J by 0 bases, with 13 bases between. Germline V gives CDR1 SGHTA, CDR2 FQGNSA. This CDR3 has 18 amino acids. This CDR3 reads CASSLGARVYSGANVLTF. CDR3 in DNA: TGTGCCAGCAGCTTAGGTGCCAGGGTATACTCTGGGGCCAACGTCCTGACTTTC.

The chain joins TRBV5-1 to TRBJ1-2, with no clear D. The V gene's germline CDR1 is SGHRS and CDR2 YFSETQ. Trimming pared 1 base from V and 6 bases from J, leaving 10 bases between. This CDR3 region has 13 residues. The CDR3 sequence: CASSLLRVDGYTF. CDR3 DNA sequence: TGCGCCAGCAGCTTGTTAAGGGTCGATGGCTACACCTTC.

The gene calls are TRBV19 and TRBJ1-4, with D possibly matching TRBD1 (6 bases). The CDR3 sequence is 14 residues long. V lost 3 bases, J lost 6 bases, and 11 bases lay in between. The germline gives CDR1 LNHDA, CDR2 SQIVND (reference sequence). The CDR3 here is CASSIPGTHEKLFF. DNA of the CDR3: TGTGCCAGTAGTATCCCCGGGACACATGAAAAACTGTTTTTT.

The chain links TRBV3-1 (or the pseudogene TRBV3-2) to TRBJ2-2, with 9 bases lining up with TRBD1. The CDR3 sequence is 17 residues long. The germline gives CDR1 LGHDT, CDR2 YNNKEL (reference sequence). The V segment lost 4 bases and the J segment 4 bases; nucleotides outside the gene matches: 10. CDR3 nucleotides: TGTGCCAGCAGCCGTTTACAGGGGGCCGTGGTCACCGGGGAGCTGTTTTTT. It is translated as CASSRLQGAVVTGELFF.